These 29 T cell receptor beta chains originate from one sample sequenced in a study of identical twins. MiXCR, run by TCRdb on the 5' RACE reads, gives a single entry per CDR3 protein. The table lists about 720,000 distinct CDR3 sequences, 8% to 9% of them singletons, with about 0.98% in the top ten. These data also formed part of another study, on yellow fever vaccine responses in identical twins.

The sequencing sample was made of PBMCs. The receptors here all came from a woman younger than 35 in good health.

There are many counts of this clonotype. The chain joins TRBV6-5 to TRBJ2-5, with D possibly matching TRBD1 (6 bases). V was pared by 6 bases and J by 2 bases, with 13 bases between. The CDR3 sequence is 14 residues long. The germline V gene has CDR1 MNHEY and CDR2 SVGAGI. The CDR3 region is CASSLKTGQETQYF. In DNA, the CDR3 is TGTGCCAGCAGCTTAAAGACAGGACAAGAGACCCAGTACTTC.

This chain connects TRBV6-2 or TRBV6-3 to TRBJ1-2; TRBD1 matches at 8 bases. This CDR3 is built from 16 residues. Germline CDR1 is MNHEY and CDR2 is SVGEGT. J lost 5 bases, V lost 6 bases, and 14 bases had no gene match. CDR3 amino acids: CASSDTRTGLEYGYTF. As DNA, the CDR3 is TGTGCCAGCAGCGATACAAGGACAGGGTTGGAGTATGGCTACACCTTC.

This clonotype was seen only a few times. The chain carries TRBV10-3 and TRBJ1-4, with 9 bases matching TRBD1. Germline lookup yields CDR1 ENHRY and CDR2 SYGVKD. With 4 bases clipped from V and 8 bases from J, the junction kept 11 bases outside the gene matches. The CDR3 is 16 amino acids. Written as DNA, the CDR3 is TGTGCCATCAGTGGCGACGGACAGGGGTTAGGAGAAAAACTGTTTTTT. Its protein product is CAISGDGQGLGEKLFF.

This clonotype appeared a few times. The rearrangement uses TRBV29-1 and TRBJ2-7; D is uncertain. Trimming shortened V by 1 base and J by 2 bases, and 3 bases separated the two germline ends. Germline values: CDR1 SQVTM, CDR2 ANQGSEA. The CDR3 is made up of 11 amino acids. The CDR3 DNA follows: TGCAGCGTTGAAGGGCCCTACGAGCAGTACTTC. It yields the protein CSVEGPYEQYF.

This clonotype occurred many times. This CDR3 reads CASSSNTGFTGELFF. CDR3 in DNA: TGTGCCAGCAGTTCCAACACAGGGTTTACCGGGGAGCTGTTTTTT. This sequence joins TRBV28 and TRBJ2-2; a possible D gene is TRBD1 (6 bases). Germline loops: CDR1 MDHEN, CDR2 SYDVKM. The length of the CDR3 is 15 residues. The germline V and J ends were trimmed by 4 bases and 5 bases, with 14 bases remaining between them.

The chain couples TRBV29-1 to TRBJ2-1; 8 bases fit TRBD1. With V trimmed by 7 bases and J by 4 bases, 9 bases remained unmatched. Germline CDR1 is SQVTM and CDR2 is ANQGSEA. This CDR3 contains 14 residues. The chain's CDR3 is CSASPRGLYNEQFF. As DNA, the CDR3 is TGCAGCGCCTCCCCCAGGGGGCTGTACAATGAGCAGTTCTTC.

There are a few counts of this clonotype. The rearrangement joins TRBV12-3 or TRBV12-4 to TRBJ1-6; D ambiguous. This CDR3 contains 14 residues. Trimming left V 2 bases short and J 7 bases short, with 9 bases between. The CDR3 sequence is CASSLISGNSPLHF. CDR3 coding DNA: TGTGCCAGCAGTTTAATATCGGGGAATTCACCCCTCCACTTT.

The rearrangement uses TRBV30 and TRBJ2-1; D call uncertain. The V end was cut by 0 bases, the J end by 6 bases, with 9 bases between. This CDR3 contains 13 residues. Germline CDR1 reads GTSNPN; CDR2 reads SVGIG (reference sequence). The CDR3 reads CAWSVRRVNEQFF. Written as DNA, the CDR3 is TGTGCCTGGAGTGTACGGAGAGTCAATGAGCAGTTCTTC.

The sample holds many counts of this clonotype. The genes are TRBV10-3 and TRBJ2-3; 8 nucleotides match TRBD2. CDR3 length: 14 residues. Germline V CDR1 and CDR2: ENHRY, SYGVKD. V shed 4 bases, J shed 3 bases, and the junction held 3 bases outside the gene matches. The CDR3 protein is CAISGLAQTDTQYF. In nucleotides, the CDR3 is TGTGCCATCAGTGGACTAGCGCAGACAGATACGCAGTATTTT.

This clonotype was counted a few times. The chain carries TRBV5-1 and TRBJ2-2; 7 nucleotides line up with TRBD1. CDR3 length: 16 amino acids. V was clipped by 3 bases and J by 0 bases; unmatched bases: 5. Looked up from germline, CDR1 is SGHRS and CDR2 is YFSETQ. The CDR3 here is CASSSRQGSNTGELFF. The DNA for the CDR3 is TGCGCCAGCAGCTCCAGACAGGGATCGAACACCGGGGAGCTGTTTTTT.

The table lists this clonotype with a few counts. The V call is TRBV29-1, the J call TRBJ1-2; D remains unclear. The germline gives CDR1 SQVTM, CDR2 ANQGSEA. CDR3 length: 13 residues. Deletions cut 6 bases from V and 0 bases from J, with 11 bases between. CDR3 sequence reads: CSVVKGANYGYTF. The CDR3 coding sequence is TGCAGCGTCGTTAAAGGAGCTAACTATGGCTACACCTTC. Full variable domain (missing parts from reference TRBV29-1 and TRBJ1-2): SAVISQKPSRDICQRGTSLTIQCQVDSQVTMMFWYRQQPGQSLTLIATANQGSEATYESGFVIDKFPISRPNLTFSTLTVSNMSPEDSSIYLCSVVKGANYGYTFGSGTRLTVV.

The table lists this clonotype with a few counts. The chain uses TRBV11-2 and TRBJ2-7, with 7 bases fitting TRBD2. Germline CDR1 and CDR2: SGHAT and FQNNGV. The V segment lost 1 base and the J segment 5 bases; nucleotides outside the gene matches: 5. The CDR3 length is 14 residues. The CDR3 sequence is CASSLAGGFNEQYF. The CDR3 bases are TGTGCCAGCAGCTTAGCGGGAGGCTTCAACGAGCAGTACTTC.

V and J are TRBV5-1 and TRBJ2-1; TRBD2 aligns across 8 bases. The CDR3 is 15 amino acids. Germline V gene data show CDR1 as SGHRS and CDR2 as YFSETQ. The J segment lost 2 bases and the V segment lost 2 bases, leaving 3 bases of the junction unmatched. In DNA form, the CDR3 reads TGCGCCAGCAGCTTACTAGCGGATGCCTACAATGAGCAGTTCTTC. It yields the protein CASSLLADAYNEQFF. The full variable domain, in which reference TRBV5-1 and TRBJ2-1 provide the parts outside the CDR3, is KAGVTQTPRYLIKTRGQQVTLSCSPISGHRSVSWYQQTPGQGLQFLFEYFSETQRNKGNFPGRFSGRQFSNSRSEMNVSTLELGDSALYLCASSLLADAYNEQFFGPGTRLTVL.

A few counts support this clonotype. This chain links TRBV7-9 with TRBJ2-1, with 10 nucleotides matching TRBD2. Trimming took 5 bases from V and 4 from J; bases not matched to a gene: 11. CDR3 length: 17 amino acids. Germline-derived CDR1 and CDR2 are SEHNR and FQNEAQ (reference sequence). CDR3 nucleotide sequence: TGTGCCAGCAGCCCATCCGGGACTAGCGCGCGTTACAATGAGCAGTTCTTC. It specifies CASSPSGTSARYNEQFF.

The chain uses TRBV5-1 and TRBJ2-7; D unresolved. The germline V gene has CDR1 SGHRS and CDR2 YFSETQ. The CDR3 extends over 15 amino acids. V gave up 0 bases and J gave up 2 bases, with 12 bases separating them. The CDR3 nucleotides are TGCGCCAGCAGCTTGGGGGTCAGCCCTACCTACGAGCAGTACTTC. Its protein is CASSLGVSPTYEQYF. Looking up the rest from reference TRBV5-1 and TRBJ2-7 gives the full variable domain: KAGVTQTPRYLIKTRGQQVTLSCSPISGHRSVSWYQQTPGQGLQFLFEYFSETQRNKGNFPGRFSGRQFSNSRSEMNVSTLELGDSALYLCASSLGVSPTYEQYFGPGTRLTVT.

This clonotype was seen a few times. This chain links TRBV5-1 with TRBJ2-2; 9 bases align to TRBD1. Germline assignment: CDR1 SGHRS and CDR2 YFSETQ. The CDR3 loop spans 15 amino acids. The V gene end was trimmed by 4 bases and the J gene end by 1 base; junction bases not matched to a gene: 2. The CDR3 sequence: CASSGGQGNTGELFF. In nucleotides, the CDR3 is TGCGCCAGCAGCGGGGGACAGGGGAACACCGGGGAGCTGTTTTTT.

This clonotype was seen a handful of times. The chain's CDR3 is CASSLSTGRHEQFF. The CDR3 coding sequence is TGTGCCAGCAGTTTGAGTACAGGGCGTCATGAGCAGTTCTTC. V gene TRBV12-3 or TRBV12-4 combines with J gene TRBJ2-1, with TRBD1 as a possible D gene (6 bases). CDR3 length: 14 residues. V shed 3 bases and J shed 8 bases, with 14 bases lying between them.

This clonotype was counted a few times. The genes are TRBV12-3 or TRBV12-4 and TRBJ2-3; D unclear. V lost 3 bases to trimming and J lost 0 bases, with 10 bases between them. CDR3 length: 15 residues. This CDR3 reads CASSFGGKSTDTQYF. The CDR3 nucleotides are TGTGCCAGCAGTTTTGGCGGAAAAAGCACAGATACGCAGTATTTT.

The chain uses TRBV29-1 and TRBJ2-7, with 8 bases fitting TRBD1. V gave up 3 bases and J gave up 5 bases; unmatched junction bases: 3. Germline V lookup: CDR1 SQVTM, CDR2 ANQGSEA. This CDR3 is built from 12 residues. The CDR3 loop is CSVEDRVNEQYF. The CDR3 DNA reads TGCAGCGTTGAGGACAGGGTCAACGAGCAGTACTTC.

This clonotype was counted a few times. The CDR3 bases are TGCAGCGTTGAATTTGTGGTCCCTAGAGGAGAGACCCAGTACTTC. It codes for CSVEFVVPRGETQYF. This rearrangement joins TRBV29-1 to TRBJ2-5; no reliable D call. Germline V CDR1 and CDR2: SQVTM, ANQGSEA. The CDR3 is 15 amino acids. The germline V and J ends were trimmed by 2 bases and 4 bases, with 17 bases remaining between them.

V and J are TRBV4-1 and TRBJ2-1; 8 bases line up with TRBD2. CDR1 MGHRA and CDR2 YSYEKL come from the germline V gene. The CDR3 sequence is 15 residues long. The J segment lost 7 bases and the V segment lost 1 base, leaving 6 bases of the junction unmatched. CDR3 coding DNA: TGCGCCAGCAGCCAAGTGGCCAGCGGGGGTAATGAGCAGTTCTTC. Its protein is CASSQVASGGNEQFF.

This clonotype has a handful of counts. The chain couples TRBV29-1 to TRBJ2-2, with TRBD1 matching 9 bases. The CDR3 length is 17 residues. Trimming cost V 4 bases and J 6 bases; bases outside gene matches: 15. Looked up from germline, CDR1 is SQVTM and CDR2 is ANQGSEA. CDR3 amino acids: CSVAGTGLEVEAGELFF. CDR3 nucleotide sequence: TGCAGCGTTGCCGGGACAGGGCTTGAAGTAGAGGCCGGGGAGCTGTTTTTT.

This chain links TRBV28 with TRBJ1-1; D is possibly TRBD1 (5 bases). Per the germline V gene, CDR1 is MDHEN and CDR2 is SYDVKM. The ends were cut back, 5 bases at V and 1 base at J, with 14 bases in the middle. The CDR3 length is 15 residues. The CDR3 DNA follows: TGTGCCAGCAGTCTCACATGGGGGGAGAACACTGAAGCTTTCTTT. This encodes CASSLTWGENTEAFF.

There are many counts of this clonotype. This chain uses TRBV14 with TRBJ2-1, with a weak D call TRBD2 (5 bases). V shed 4 bases and J shed 4 bases, with 11 bases lying between them. The CDR3 is made up of 14 amino acids. Germline CDR1 reads SGHDN; CDR2 reads FVKESK. The CDR3 spells CASSPRTLYNEQFF. The CDR3 DNA is TGTGCCAGCAGCCCGAGGACTTTATACAATGAGCAGTTCTTC.

This clonotype turned up a few times. CDR3 DNA sequence: TGTGCCAGCAGCGCTGGCAGGGTCGAGGACCCACAGCATTTT. Its translation is CASSAGRVEDPQHF. V usage is TRBV3-1 and J usage is TRBJ1-5, with D perhaps matching TRBD1 (5 bases). The CDR3 covers 14 residues. V shed 5 bases and J shed 13 bases, with 21 bases lying between them. Germline-derived CDR1 and CDR2 are LGHDT and YNNKEL (reference sequence).

The chain is built from TRBV5-1 and TRBJ2-2, with D maybe TRBD2 (5 bases). CDR1 is SGHRS, CDR2 YFSETQ, per germline. The CDR3 has 14 amino acids. V was trimmed by 0 bases and J by 6 bases, leaving 9 bases between them. The CDR3 sequence: CASSLVEGPGELFF. The CDR3 DNA reads TGCGCCAGCAGCTTGGTTGAGGGCCCCGGGGAGCTGTTTTTT.

The chain is built from TRBV3-1 and TRBJ2-1, with D maybe TRBD1 (5 bases). Trimming cost V 0 bases and J 5 bases, with 11 bases left between them. Germline values: CDR1 LGHDT, CDR2 YNNKEL (reference sequence). There are 15 residues in the CDR3. CDR3 region: CASSQEPGIDNEQFF. The CDR3 DNA follows: TGTGCCAGCAGCCAAGAACCAGGGATCGACAATGAGCAGTTCTTC.

This clonotype was seen repeatedly, ten times or more. The V call is TRBV12-3 or TRBV12-4, the J call TRBJ2-1, with D possibly being TRBD1 (7 bases). The CDR3 totals 17 residues. Trimming removed 6 bases at V and 5 bases at J, with 23 bases between. In nucleotides, the CDR3 is TGTGCCAGCAGCCCGCTACTTGACAGGGCGGGAAACAATGAGCAGTTCTTC. This codes for CASSPLLDRAGNNEQFF.

This clonotype was observed a handful of times. The chain carries TRBV6-2 or TRBV6-3 and TRBJ2-1, with D unresolved. The CDR3 has 12 residues. V lost 7 bases and J lost 5, with 9 bases in between. Looked up from germline, CDR1 is MNHEY and CDR2 is SVGEGT. Here the CDR3 reads CASTNWDNEQFF. The CDR3 region has the DNA TGTGCCAGCACCAACTGGGACAATGAGCAGTTCTTC.